The text below deals with one T cell receptor beta chain. Its antigen is unidentified. Germline lookup yields CDR1 SGHVS and CDR2 FQNEAQ. This CDR3 has 16 amino acids. After removal of 1 base from V and 2 bases from J, the junction contained 7 bases not matched to a gene. The donors were members of the validation cohort comprising roughly 130 subjects, separate from the approximately 630-subject first cohort. This entry belongs to a study of cytomegalovirus exposure and HLA in healthy donors. General study findings and limits: Among TCR sequences, most were rare, though some public TCRs appeared in many donors. Listed as cytomegalovirus-associated were about 160 TCR beta chains. A later analysis found first-cohort TCR clusters tended to co-occur in the approximately 110 validation repertoires.

The protocol was immunoSEQ multiplex PCR, while the TCRdb copy is restricted to in-frame clones and leaves out a portion. The data contain 100,000 to 150,000 clones, about 91% of them singletons. This chain connects TRBV7-8 to TRBJ2-7, with 8 bases matching TRBD2. The clonotype originates from a young man in good health and CMV-seronegative. Sequenced sample: PBMCs. In nucleotides, the CDR3 is TGTGCCAGCAGCTTAGTAGCGGGGCTTACAACCTACGAGCAGTACTTC. Its translation: CASSLVAGLTTYEQYF.